The rows below give T cell receptor beta chains drawn from one sample of a study of blood T cell repertoires in COVID-19. This table comes from immunoSEQ multiplex PCR, and its TCRdb copy is limited to in-frame clones, with some not included. The sample yields about 180,000 clones, about 81% seen once. Sample: peripheral blood. All receptors come from a woman over 75 with COVID-19, enrolled during active disease. Each CDR3 is given with its conserved first and last residue. Fields, in order: D gene, clone size, V gene, J gene, CDR3 DNA, CDR3 protein. A D gene is named only where the DNA matches it firmly. Some rows have no size entry. The others give once, few or many, or a class for an expanded clone.

NA,few,TRBV29-1,TRBJ2-7,TGCAGCGCAGTAGATCCCATGGTACACGAGCAGTACTTC,CSAVDPMVHEQYF
NA,NA,TRBV9,TRBJ1-5,TGTGCCAGCAGCGCCGCGGGAGGGTACAATCAGCCCCAGCATTTT,CASSAAGGYNQPQHF
NA,NA,TRBV18,TRBJ1-2,TGTGCCAGCTCACCACAGGAGGGTGGCTACACCTTC,CASSPQEGGYTF
TRBD2,NA,TRBV6-5,TRBJ2-1,TGTGCCAGCCAGCTAGCGGGACCACCCTACAATGAGCAGTTCTTC,CASQLAGPPYNEQFF
TRBD2,NA,TRBV11-2,TRBJ2-7,TGTGCCAGCAGCTTCGGGACTAGCTTGGACGAGCAGTACTTC,CASSFGTSLDEQYF
NA,NA,TRBV4-2,TRBJ2-2,TGTGCCAGCAGCCAAGGGGCTGGGGCCTACACCGGGGAGCTGTTTTTT,CASSQGAGAYTGELFF
TRBD1,NA,TRBV5-1,TRBJ2-2,TGCGCCAGCAGCCCGCCCGACAGGGGAGGTTACACCGGGGAGCTGTTTTTT,CASSPPDRGGYTGELFF
TRBD1,once,TRBV19,TRBJ1-2,TGTGCCAGTACCCCTCGAGACGGGACAGGGACCCTATTACATGGCTACACCTTC,CASTPRDGTGTLLHGYTF
NA,NA,TRBV29-1,TRBJ1-2,TGCAGCGTTGAAAGACAGACCTACGGTGGCTACACCTTC,CSVERQTYGGYTF
NA,once,TRBV27,TRBJ2-3,TGTGCCAGCAGTTGGGCTAGCACAGATACGCAGTATTTT,CASSWASTDTQYF
NA,NA,TRBV7-9,TRBJ1-2,TGTGCCAGCACCCTTTTCGGGGGGGCGGAGGGCTACACCTTC,CASTLFGGAEGYTF
TRBD1,NA,TRBV29-1,TRBJ2-3,TGCAGCGTTCCGGGACAGGGGGTAGATACGCAGTATTTT,CSVPGQGVDTQYF
NA,NA,TRBV14,TRBJ1-2,TGTGCCAGCAGCCTACGGACAGTTTCTGGCTACACCTTC,CASSLRTVSGYTF
NA,NA,TRBV10-3,TRBJ1-6,TGTGCCATCAGTGGTCTGGAGACTAATTCACCCCTCCACTTT,CAISGLETNSPLHF
NA,once,TRBV6-5,TRBJ2-7,TGTGCCAGCACCCCGGGTCGGGGTGTTTCCTACGAGCAGTACTTC,CASTPGRGVSYEQYF
TRBD2,NA,TRBV4-1,TRBJ2-1,TGCGCCAGCAGCCAAGCCCTGGGACTAGCGGGAGGGGCCAATGAGCAGTTCTTC,CASSQALGLAGGANEQFF
NA,once,TRBV6-5,TRBJ1-2,TGTGCCAGCAGGCTTGGGGGCGCGGATAACTATGGCTACACCTTC,CASRLGGADNYGYTF
NA,NA,TRBV28,TRBJ1-4,TGTGCCAGCAGGGCAGCTAATGAAAAACTGTTTTTT,CASRAANEKLFF
NA,NA,TRBV28,TRBJ1-1,TGTGCCAGCAGTCCCGTCCTGACAGTCATGAACACTGAAGCTTTCTTT,CASSPVLTVMNTEAFF
NA,NA,TRBV11-2,TRBJ2-7,TGTGCCAGCAGCTTAGACCTATTTCCTACTAGCATCCCATACGAGCAGTACTTC,CASSLDLFPTSIPYEQYF
TRBD1,NA,TRBV12-5,TRBJ2-7,TGTGCTAGTGGTTTGGGTTTTGGACAGGGGCACTCCTACGAGCAGTACTTC,CASGLGFGQGHSYEQYF
NA,NA,TRBV27,TRBJ1-2,TGTGCCAGCAGTTGGGGGGGCAGGGGAGGCTACACCTTC,CASSWGGRGGYTF
NA,NA,TRBV18,TRBJ2-7,TGTGCCAGCTCCCTTGGCGGGGGCGCATCCGAGCAGTACTTC,CASSLGGGASEQYF
TRBD1,NA,TRBV5-6,TRBJ1-2,TGTGCCAGCAGCTGGGGGGGACAGGGAAACTATGGCTACACCTTC,CASSWGGQGNYGYTF
NA,NA,TRBV11-2,TRBJ1-4,TGTGCCAGCGCGCGGCGGGGAGCAACTAATGAAAAACTGTTTTTT,CASARRGATNEKLFF
TRBD2,NA,TRBV9,TRBJ2-1,TGTGCCAGCAGCGCTTACCCCGGGACTAGCGGCCCGGGGTACAATGAGCAGTTCTTC,CASSAYPGTSGPGYNEQFF
NA,few,TRBV7-7,TRBJ2-1,TGTGCCAGCAGTCCATCATCGAGCTCCTACAATGAGCAGTTCTTC,CASSPSSSSYNEQFF
NA,few,TRBV27,TRBJ1-1,TGTGCCAGCTCCCTAGGGGGACCCATGAACACTGAAGCTTTCTTT,CASSLGGPMNTEAFF
TRBD1,NA,TRBV5-4,TRBJ1-6,TGTGCCAGCAGCCTGGGACAGAACAGTTCACCCCTCCACTTT,CASSLGQNSSPLHF
NA,few,TRBV11-2,TRBJ2-7,TGTGCCAGCAGCTCGCACAGGGACTCCTACGAGCAGTACTTC,CASSSHRDSYEQYF
NA,NA,TRBV5-1,TRBJ1-2,TGCGCCAGCAGCCCAGGAAATACTAACTATGGCTACACCTTC,CASSPGNTNYGYTF
NA,NA,TRBV29-1,TRBJ2-2,TGCAGCGTTGAAAAGGGGCAGCCCGGGGAGCTGTTTTTT,CSVEKGQPGELFF
TRBD1,NA,TRBV29-1,TRBJ2-7,TGCAGCGCCATACTAGGGGACAGGGGCTACGAGCAGTACTTC,CSAILGDRGYEQYF
TRBD1,once,TRBV9,TRBJ2-7,TGTGCCAGCAGCATAAGGAGCGGGACAGGGCCGGCCTACGAGCAGTACTTC,CASSIRSGTGPAYEQYF
NA,NA,TRBV5-8,TRBJ2-1,TGTGCCAGCAGCTTGGCTAGCGTAGGCAATGAGCAGTTCTTC,CASSLASVGNEQFF
TRBD2,NA,TRBV7-8,TRBJ2-3,TGTGCCAGCAGCTTAGCAAGGAGCGGGAGAGATACGCAGTATTTT,CASSLARSGRDTQYF
NA,NA,TRBV5-1,TRBJ1-3,TGCGCCAGCAGCCTACAGAGCTCTGGAAACACCATATATTTT,CASSLQSSGNTIYF
TRBD1,NA,TRBV5-1,TRBJ2-5,TGCGCCAGCAGCATTATACCACAGGGGAAACAAGAGACCCAGTACTTC,CASSIIPQGKQETQYF
NA,NA,TRBV28,TRBJ1-6,TGTGCCAGCAGTTTTTCGGTGCCGAATGAAGTAGATTATAATTCACCCCTCCACTTT,CASSFSVPNEVDYNSPLHF
NA,NA,TRBV5-4,TRBJ2-7,TGTGCCAGCAGCGAAACACCGGACAGCTCCTACGAGCAGTACTTC,CASSETPDSSYEQYF
TRBD2,once,TRBV5-4,TRBJ2-2,TGTGCCAGCAGTTTAATAGCGGGAAGAGACACCGGGGAGCTGTTTTTT,CASSLIAGRDTGELFF
TRBD2,NA,TRBV6-2/TRBV6-3,TRBJ2-3,TGTGCCAGCAGTTACTCTCTAGCGGGGGGGAACACAGATACGCAGTATTTT,CASSYSLAGGNTDTQYF
NA,NA,TRBV18,TRBJ2-5,TGTGCCAGCTCACCAGGCAGTCAAGAGACCCAGTACTTC,CASSPGSQETQYF
NA,NA,TRBV6-5,TRBJ1-2,TGTGCCAGCATTCCGAGATCTAACTTTGGCTACACCTTC,CASIPRSNFGYTF
NA,NA,TRBV10-3,TRBJ1-3,TGTGCCATCAGTAACTCCGCCTCTGGAAACACCATATATTTT,CAISNSASGNTIYF
NA,NA,TRBV1,TRBJ1-6,TGCACCAGCAGCCAACTGGGGACACTCTACCCGGGCGTTAATAATTCACCCCTCCACTTT,CTSSQLGTLYPGVNNSPLHF
TRBD1,NA,TRBV10-3,TRBJ2-1,TGTGCCATCAGCGTCGGGACAGGGGATAGGAATGAGCAGTTCTTC,CAISVGTGDRNEQFF
TRBD1,NA,TRBV19,TRBJ1-2,TGTGCCAGTAGTACTAGGACAGGCTATGGCTACACCTTC,CASSTRTGYGYTF
TRBD2,NA,TRBV11-1,TRBJ2-5,TGTGCCAGCAGCTGGACTAGCGGGGGGCCGGGTGAGACCCAGTACTTC,CASSWTSGGPGETQYF
NA,once,TRBV12-5,TRBJ1-1,TGTGCTAGTGGTTTTCGGGGGGCTGGGACTGAAGCTTTCTTT,CASGFRGAGTEAFF